A single sample gave rise to the 18 T cell receptor beta chains below, sequenced in a study of CD8+CD57+ T cells in acquired aplastic anemia. TCR beta VDJ and CDR3 profiling used genomic DNA as template. TCRdb re-derived calls from the reads in MiXCR, one entry per CDR3 protein. The sample lists about 190,000 distinct CDR3 sequences, roughly half seen once, with about 17% in the top ten. The sample comprised sorted CD4+, CD8+, or CD8+CD57+ T cells (not recorded which) from PBMCs. These receptors were taken from a human donor in good health, serving as a control.

Worth noting for this clonotype: This may stem from a read error, because a much larger clone lies one nucleotide away. The rearrangement links TRBV6-6 to TRBJ2-1; 10 bases are a match to TRBD1. The germline V gene has CDR1 MNHNY and CDR2 SVGAGI (reference sequence). The CDR3 covers 18 residues. CDR3 nucleotides: TGTGCCAGCAGTTGGTTTTACGTGGGACAGGGGCCTAACAATGAGCAGCTCTTC. This translates into CASSWFYVGQGPNNEQLF.

On this clonotype: One end of the junction does not line up with germline, which may come from a read error. The chain uses TRBV7-9 and TRBJ2-7; no definite D call. CDR1 is SEHNR and CDR2 is FQNEAQ in the germline V gene (reference sequence). The length of the CDR3 is 15 residues. CDR3 loop: CAGSRVSRATHEQYF. Here the CDR3 DNA reads TGTGCCGGCAGCCGCGTTAGTCGAGCGACCCACGAGCAGTACTTC.

The V call is TRBV20-1, the J call TRBJ2-1; 7 nucleotides agree with TRBD1. Germline CDR1 and CDR2: DFQATT and SNEGSKA (reference sequence). J lost 11 bases, V lost 6 bases, and 16 bases had no gene match. The CDR3 totals 14 residues. The CDR3, as DNA: TGCAGTGCGTCGACAGGGATGAACCAGCCCCAGCAGTTCTTC. It encodes CSASTGMNQPQQFF.

The CDR3: CASSYSLGGDDPFERISPREKLFF. The CDR3 DNA follows: TGTGCCAGCAGTTACTCGTTAGGTGGGGACGATCCATTCGAGCGGATCTCGCCTCGCGAAAAACTGTTTTTT. The rearrangement links TRBV7-9 to TRBJ1-4, with D possibly matching TRBD1 (5 bases). V lost 6 bases, J lost 8 bases, and 46 bases lay in between. This CDR3 is 24 amino acids long. The germline V gene encodes CDR1 SEHNR and CDR2 FQNEAQ (reference sequence).

V and J are TRBV7-6 and TRBJ1-6; D is uncertain. The ends were cut back, 1 base at V and 5 bases at J, with 3 bases in the middle. The CDR3 spans 13 residues. Per germline, CDR1 SGHVS and CDR2 FNYEAQ. Here the CDR3 DNA reads TGTGCCAGCAGCTTAGGAAATAATTCACCCCTCCACTTT. This sequence encodes CASSLGNNSPLHF.

About this clonotype: A much larger clone lies a single base off, so this may be a read error. V and J are TRBV2 and TRBJ1-1; no reliable D call. The germline gives CDR1 SNHLY, CDR2 FYNNEI. This CDR3 comprises 17 residues. The CDR3 spells CASSDFNLFTWNTVAFF. DNA of the CDR3: TGTGCCAGCAGTGATTTCAACCTTTTTACATGGAACACTGTAGCTTTCTTT.

This clonotype came up a few times. Since no conserved phenylalanine or tryptophan closes the CDR3, a read error is the likely cause. The limits of the CDR3 on the DNA are not certain, so only TCRdb's listed CDR3 is given. This CDR3 reads CASSIWDRDRETHY. The chain combines TRBV19 with TRBJ2-7; TRBD1 is the table's D call and was not checked against the DNA. Germline loops: CDR1 LNHDA, CDR2 SQIVND (reference sequence). The CDR3 is 14 amino acids in total, end residues counted.

This clonotype was counted ten times or more. V is TRBV20-1 and J is TRBJ2-1; 9 bases match TRBD2. This CDR3 is built from 13 residues. Trimming at V came to 6 bases and at J to 8 bases, leaving 8 bases not matched to a gene. Germline lookup yields CDR1 DFQATT and CDR2 SNEGSKA (reference sequence). Here the CDR3 DNA reads TGCAGTGCGCGGCTAGCGGGGCTGGATGAGCAGTTCTTC. Residues: CSARLAGLDEQFF.

Regarding this clonotype: The junction differs from germline at one of its ends, possibly a read error. This chain connects TRBV7-9 to TRBJ1-1; tentatively, D is TRBD1 (6 bases). Germline V gives CDR1 SEHNR, CDR2 FQNEAQ (reference sequence). The CDR3 extends over 18 amino acids. CDR3 in amino acids: CASSLERGRGGLNIEAFF. The CDR3 nucleotides are TGTGCCAGCAGCTTAGAACGGGGGCGGGGGGGTCTGAACATTGAAGCTTTCTTT. The whole variable domain, filled in from reference TRBV7-9 and TRBJ1-1, reads DTGVSQNPRHKITKRGQNVTFRCDPISEHNRLYWYRQTLGQGPEFLTYFQNEAQLEKSRLLSDRFSAERPKGSFSTLEIQRTEQGDSAMYLCASSLERGRGGLNIEAFFGQGTRLTVV.

This clonotype was counted many times. Here the CDR3 DNA reads TGTGCCAGCAGCGTCACAGGGGGATGGTCTAGTGAGCAGTTCTTC. Its translation is CASSVTGGWSSEQFF. This chain uses TRBV9 with TRBJ2-1, with 8 bases identical to TRBD1. The CDR3 length is 15 residues. The germline gives CDR1 SGDLS, CDR2 YYNGEE. V lost 2 bases to trimming and J lost 9 bases; unmatched junction nucleotides: 10.

The chain combines TRBV25-1 with TRBJ1-2; D possibly corresponds to TRBD1 (6 bases). The CDR3 length is 14 residues. Germline V gene lookup returns CDR1 MGHDK and CDR2 SYGVNS. V was cut by 5 bases and J by 2 bases, with 12 bases left in between. The CDR3 spells CASSSLTGNYGYTF. CDR3 coding DNA: TGTGCCAGCAGTTCCCTAACAGGGAACTATGGCTACACCTTC.

The genes are TRBV11-2 and TRBJ2-7, with unresolved D. This CDR3 has 13 residues. Germline V CDR1 and CDR2: SGHAT, FQNNGV. Trimming removed 2 bases from V and 0 bases from J, with 5 bases in between. CDR3 in DNA: TGTGCCAGCAGCTTACAGGCCTCCTACGAGCAGTACTTC. This gives the protein CASSLQASYEQYF.

This rearrangement joins TRBV10-1 to TRBJ2-2; D is uncertain. The CDR3 has 15 residues. V dropped 10 bases and J dropped 7 bases, with 22 bases sitting between them. CDR1 WNHNN and CDR2 SYGVQD come from the germline V gene (reference sequence). Written as DNA, the CDR3 is TGCGCCATAGTATACGGCGGAGATTCGGTCGGGGAGCTGTTTTTT. It encodes CAIVYGGDSVGELFF.

The chain uses TRBV20-1 and TRBJ2-7, with TRBD2 as a possible D gene (5 bases). The ends were cut back, 7 bases at V and 3 bases at J, with 10 bases in the middle. The CDR3 extends over 11 amino acids. Germline V CDR1 and CDR2: DFQATT, SNEGSKA (reference sequence). The CDR3 is CSVGSGYEQYF. The CDR3 DNA reads TGCAGTGTAGGGAGCGGCTACGAGCAGTACTTC.

The chain is built from TRBV7-8 and TRBJ2-7; D remains ambiguous. The CDR3 has 15 amino acids. Germline CDR1 is SGHVS and CDR2 is FQNEAQ. Trimming shortened V by 1 base and J by 1 base, and 11 bases separated the two germline ends. The CDR3 DNA is TGTGCCAGCAGCTTAGATCGACGCATGTCCTACGAGCAGTACGTC. This sequence encodes CASSLDRRMSYEQYV.

The rearrangement links TRBV7-2 to TRBJ2-7; D may be TRBD2 (7 bases). The CDR3 contains 13 residues. V was trimmed by 6 bases and J by 7 bases, leaving 16 bases between them. The germline V gene encodes CDR1 SGHTA and CDR2 FQGNSA. For the CDR3, the DNA is TGTGCCAGCAGGGTTGCGGGGGCTGGGGAGCAGTACTTC. The encoded protein is CASRVAGAGEQYF.

This clonotype has only a few counts. This chain joins TRBV15 and TRBJ2-5, with 10 bases lining up with TRBD1. Trimming removed 3 bases from V and 5 bases from J; junction bases left unmatched: 3. Germline assignment: CDR1 LNHNV and CDR2 YYDKDF (reference sequence). CDR3 length equals 14 residues. The CDR3 spells CATSRDRGEETQYF. For the CDR3, the DNA is TGTGCCACCAGCAGGGACAGGGGGGAGGAGACCCAGTACTTC. The variable domain in full, with the rest retrieved from reference TRBV15 and TRBJ2-5, is DAMVIQNPRYQVTQFGKPVTLSCSQTLNHNVMYWYQQKSSQAPKLLFHYYDKDFNNEADTPDNFQSRRPNTSFCFLDIRSPGLGDTAMYLCATSRDRGEETQYFGPGTRLLVL.

V usage is TRBV14 and J usage is TRBJ1-2; perhaps TRBD1 as D (5 bases). The CDR3 extends over 14 amino acids. Trimming cost V 0 bases and J 3 bases, with 8 bases left between them. Germline values: CDR1 SGHDN, CDR2 FVKESK. CDR3 loop: CASSQDPGHYGYTF. As DNA, the CDR3 is TGTGCCAGCAGCCAAGATCCGGGGCACTATGGCTACACCTTC. Using reference TRBV14 and TRBJ1-2 for the parts outside the CDR3, the full variable domain is EAGVTQFPSHSVIEKGQTVTLRCDPISGHDNLYWYRRVMGKEIKFLLHFVKESKQDESGMPNNRFLAERTGGTYSTLKVQPAELEDSGVYFCASSQDPGHYGYTFGSGTRLTVV.